What follows are 5 T cell receptor beta chains derived from one specimen sequenced in a study of PD-1 blockade in classical Hodgkin lymphoma. This sample's time point: cycle 4 day 1 (C4D1), after more than five weeks of nivolumab. All trial patients relapsed after autologous stem cell transplantation. The method was immunoSEQ multiplex PCR; TCRdb's version includes in-frame clones alone and lacks a portion of them. The table shows approximately 110,000 clones, with about nine tenths occurring only once. Material: peripheral blood mononuclear cells (PBMCs), obtained before the fourth cycle of nivolumab. These receptors were obtained from a human donor with classical Hodgkin lymphoma.

This clone was observed a single time. A read error may account for a junction end that differs from germline. The chain carries TRBV29-1 and TRBJ2-7; 11 nucleotides match TRBD2. Germline V gene data show CDR1 as SQVTM and CDR2 as ANQGSEA. The CDR3 extends over 11 amino acids. In DNA, the CDR3 is TGCAGCGTTGAAACTAGCGGGAGTAGACACTTC. This codes for CSVETSGSRHF.

The chain couples TRBV5-1 to TRBJ1-4; 11 nucleotides match TRBD1. The CDR3 covers 16 residues. Germline trimming cut 4 bases from V and 5 bases from J; bases unmatched to any gene: 7. Germline V gives CDR1 SGHRS, CDR2 YFSETQ. The CDR3 loop is CASSIFGTGGNEKLFF. The CDR3 DNA is TGCGCCAGCAGCATCTTCGGGACAGGGGGAAATGAAAAACTGTTTTTT.

V gene TRBV6-5 combines with J gene TRBJ1-5; no definite D call. Germline V lookup: CDR1 MNHEY, CDR2 SVGAGI. The CDR3 extends over 15 amino acids. Between the trimmed V and J ends, which lost 5 bases and 3 bases, there was a span of 14 bases. The CDR3 nucleotides read TGTGCCAGCAGTCCAGCTTACAGTACCAATCAGCCCCAGCATTTT. Translating gives CASSPAYSTNQPQHF.

This sequence joins TRBV19 and TRBJ2-1; D might be TRBD1 (6 bases). This CDR3 spans 15 amino acids. V was cut by 6 bases and J by 7 bases, with 19 bases left in between. From germline, CDR1 is LNHDA and CDR2 SQIVND (reference sequence). The CDR3 DNA follows: TGTGCCAGTAGGCTTGGGACAATTAACAATAATGAGCAGTTCTTC. Translating it yields CASRLGTINNNEQFF.

This clone was recorded only once. The chain has TRBV10-2 and TRBJ2-5; D is ambiguous. The DNA end is a closer match to TRBJ2-7, so the J assignment may be wrong. CDR3 length: 12 residues. Germline V gene sequence: CDR1 WSHSY, CDR2 SAAADI. The CDR3 nucleotides are TGCGCCAGCCTTAAGCCGAACTACGAGCAGTACTTC. This translates into CASLKPNYEQYF.